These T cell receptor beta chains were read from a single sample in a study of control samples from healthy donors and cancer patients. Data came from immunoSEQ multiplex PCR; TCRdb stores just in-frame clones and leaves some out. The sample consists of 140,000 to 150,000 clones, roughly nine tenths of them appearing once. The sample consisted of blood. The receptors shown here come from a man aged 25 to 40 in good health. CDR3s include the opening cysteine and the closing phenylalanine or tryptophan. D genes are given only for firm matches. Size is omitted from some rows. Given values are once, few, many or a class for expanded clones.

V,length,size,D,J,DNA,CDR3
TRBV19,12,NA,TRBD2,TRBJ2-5,TGTGCCAGGCGGGGGGGAGGGGAGACCCAGTACTTC,CARRGGGETQYF
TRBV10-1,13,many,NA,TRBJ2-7,TGCGCCAGCAGTACGCAGGGGACCTACGAGCAGTACTTC,CASSTQGTYEQYF
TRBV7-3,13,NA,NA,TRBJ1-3,TGTGCCAGCAGCCTCGACCTTGGAAACACCATATATTTT,CASSLDLGNTIYF
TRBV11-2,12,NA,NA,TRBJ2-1,TGTGCCAGCAGCTTAGGGATGAATGAGCAGTTCTTC,CASSLGMNEQFF
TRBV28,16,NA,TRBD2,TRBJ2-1,TGTGCCAGCAGTTCGACTAGCGGGAGGGGGAGCGATGAGCAGTTCTTC,CASSSTSGRGSDEQFF
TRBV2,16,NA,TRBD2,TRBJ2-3,TGTGCCAGCAGTGACATTGGTAGCGGGGGAGTAGATACGCAGTATTTT,CASSDIGSGGVDTQYF
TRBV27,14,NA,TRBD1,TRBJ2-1,TGTGCCAGCAGTTTGGAACAGGGGTGGAATGAGCAGTTCTTC,CASSLEQGWNEQFF
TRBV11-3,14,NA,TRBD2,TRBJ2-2,TGTGCCAGCAGCGGACTAGCCACCACCGGGGAGCTGTTTTTT,CASSGLATTGELFF
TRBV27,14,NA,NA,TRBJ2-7,TGTGCCAGCAGTTTGTATGGTCCCTCCTACGAGCAGTACTTC,CASSLYGPSYEQYF
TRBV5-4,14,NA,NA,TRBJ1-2,TGTGCCAGCAGCCCCAGGGTATCCACCTATGGCTACACCTTC,CASSPRVSTYGYTF
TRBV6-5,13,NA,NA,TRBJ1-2,TGTGCCAGCAGTTACGACGGTAACTATGGCTACACCTTC,CASSYDGNYGYTF
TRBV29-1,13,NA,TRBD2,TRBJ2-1,TGCAGCTCAACTAGCGGGGGGGCCGTTGAGCAGTTCTTC,CSSTSGGAVEQFF
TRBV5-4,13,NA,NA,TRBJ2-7,TGTGGCATAAGGGCGGATCCCTCGAGCGAGCAGTACTTC,CGIRADPSSEQYF
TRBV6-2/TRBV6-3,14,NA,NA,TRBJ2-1,TGTGCCAGCAGTGGCTACGGACCGAACAATGAGCAGTTCTTC,CASSGYGPNNEQFF
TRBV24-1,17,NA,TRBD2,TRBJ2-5,TGTGCCACCAGTGATGTTACGGGTAGCGGGGACCAAGAGACCCAGTACTTC,CATSDVTGSGDQETQYF
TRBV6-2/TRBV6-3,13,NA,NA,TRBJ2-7,TGTGCCAGCAGTTTTGGACTTCTCTACGAGCAGTACTTC,CASSFGLLYEQYF
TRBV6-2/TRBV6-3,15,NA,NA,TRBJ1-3,TGTGCCAGCAGTTACGAACGAACCACTGGAAACACCATATATTTT,CASSYERTTGNTIYF
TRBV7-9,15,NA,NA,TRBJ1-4,TGTGCCAGCAGCTTACAATTGGGTGGGGGTGAAAAACTGTTTTTT,CASSLQLGGGEKLFF
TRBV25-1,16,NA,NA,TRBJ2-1,TGTGCCAGCAGTGAATTGATCCCAGAGAACTACAATGAGCAGTTCTTC,CASSELIPENYNEQFF
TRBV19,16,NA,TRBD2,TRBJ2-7,TGTGCCGGTAGTGCCCCAAGGAGCGGGAGGGCCTACGAGCAGTACTTC,CAGSAPRSGRAYEQYF
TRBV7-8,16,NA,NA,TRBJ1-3,TGTGCCAGCAGCTCCCTCAGCGGGAACTCTGGAAACACCATATATTTT,CASSSLSGNSGNTIYF
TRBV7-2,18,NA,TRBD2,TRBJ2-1,TGTGCCAGCAGCTATATGGGACTAGCGGGAGGGCCGGTGTCTGAGCAGTTCTTC,CASSYMGLAGGPVSEQFF
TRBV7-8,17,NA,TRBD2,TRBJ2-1,TGTGCCAGCAGCTTAGCGGCTAGCGGGAGCCCTCACAATGAGCAGTTCTTC,CASSLAASGSPHNEQFF
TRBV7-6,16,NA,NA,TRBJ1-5,TGTGCCAGCAGCCAATCGGCAGGGATGAGCAATCAGCCCCAGCATTTT,CASSQSAGMSNQPQHF
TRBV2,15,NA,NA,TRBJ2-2,TGTGCCAGCAATGCAGGTACCGCGAACACCGGGGAGCTGTTTTTT,CASNAGTANTGELFF
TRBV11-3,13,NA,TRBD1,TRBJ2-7,TGTGCCAGCAGCGTGGACAGGGGCCACGAGCAGTACTTC,CASSVDRGHEQYF
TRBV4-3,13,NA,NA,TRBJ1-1,TGCGCCAGCAGCCAAGATGTAGACACTGAAGCTTTCTTT,CASSQDVDTEAFF
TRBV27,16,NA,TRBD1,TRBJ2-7,TGTGCCAGCGGGTCTGTAGACAGGGTAGGTTCCTACGAGCAGTACTTC,CASGSVDRVGSYEQYF
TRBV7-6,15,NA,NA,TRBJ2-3,TGTGCCAGCAGCTTGACACGGTCCGCCACAGATACGCAGTATTTT,CASSLTRSATDTQYF
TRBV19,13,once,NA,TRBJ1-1,TGTGCCAGTAAAGACGCTCGGAACACTGAAGCTTTCTTT,CASKDARNTEAFF
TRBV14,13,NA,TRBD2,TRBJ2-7,TGTGCCAGCAGCCATTCTCTAGCGGGCGAGCAGTACTTC,CASSHSLAGEQYF
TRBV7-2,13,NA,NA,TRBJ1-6,TGTGCCAGCAGCTTAGTCGATAATTCACCCCTCCACTTT,CASSLVDNSPLHF
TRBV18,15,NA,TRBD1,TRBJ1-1,TGTGCCAGCTCACCACCTTCAGGGGGCAACACTGAAGCTTTCTTT,CASSPPSGGNTEAFF
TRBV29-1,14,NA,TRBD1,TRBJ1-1,TGCAGCGTACGACCGAACAGGGGAGCAACTGAAGCTTTCTTT,CSVRPNRGATEAFF
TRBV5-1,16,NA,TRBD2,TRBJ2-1,TGCGCCAGCAGCACCCGACTGGCGGGGGGGCCAAAAGAGCAGTTCTTC,CASSTRLAGGPKEQFF
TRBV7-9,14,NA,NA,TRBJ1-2,TGTGCCAGCAGTTCTCCGGGACTAGCAAATGGCTACACCTTC,CASSSPGLANGYTF
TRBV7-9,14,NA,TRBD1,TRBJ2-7,TGTGCCAGCAGCTTTTTACAGGGGACCTACGAGCAGTACTTC,CASSFLQGTYEQYF
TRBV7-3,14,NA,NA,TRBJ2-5,TGTGCCAGCAGTGCAGGGAGTTGGCGAGAGACCCAGTACTTC,CASSAGSWRETQYF
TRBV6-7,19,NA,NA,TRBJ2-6,TGTGCCAGTCCCCAAGGGGGGCGGGGACAGAACTCTGGGGCCAACGTCCTGACTTTC,CASPQGGRGQNSGANVLTF
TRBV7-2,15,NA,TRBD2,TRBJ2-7,TGTGCCAGCAGCTTAATGGGACTAGCGGTCTACGAGCAGTACTTC,CASSLMGLAVYEQYF
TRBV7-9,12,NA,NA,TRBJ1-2,TGTGCCAGCAGCCCAGGGACATTTGGCTACACCTTC,CASSPGTFGYTF
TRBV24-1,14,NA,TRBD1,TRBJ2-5,TGTGCCACCAGTGATACGACAGGGGGAAAGACCCAGTACTTC,CATSDTTGGKTQYF
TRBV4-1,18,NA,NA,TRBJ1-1,TGCGCCAGCAGCCAAGATACAGGGAGGTACCGCATGAACACTGAAGCTTTCTTT,CASSQDTGRYRMNTEAFF
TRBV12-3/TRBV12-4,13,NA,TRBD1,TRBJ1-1,TGTGCCAGCAGGAGACAGGGCTACACTGAAGCTTTCTTT,CASRRQGYTEAFF
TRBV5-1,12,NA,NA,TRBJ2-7,TGCGCCAGCAGCTTGCTACAGTTCGAGCAGTACTTC,CASSLLQFEQYF
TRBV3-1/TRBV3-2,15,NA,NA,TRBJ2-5,TGTGCCAGCAGCCAAGGTGTCACAAGACAAGAGACCCAGTACTTC,CASSQGVTRQETQYF
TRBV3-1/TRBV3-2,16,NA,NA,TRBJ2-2,TGTGCCAGCAGCCAAGTCGGCGGGACGAACACCGGGGAGCTGTTTTTT,CASSQVGGTNTGELFF
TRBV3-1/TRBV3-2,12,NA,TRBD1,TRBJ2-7,TGTGCCAGCAGCCAGGACAGGGGGGAGCAGTACTTC,CASSQDRGEQYF
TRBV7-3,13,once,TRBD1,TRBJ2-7,TGTGCCAGCAGCTTAAACAGGGGCTACGAGCAGTACTTC,CASSLNRGYEQYF
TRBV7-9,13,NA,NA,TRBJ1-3,TGTGCCAGCTGTAAACAACAGGGAAACACCATATATTTT,CASCKQQGNTIYF
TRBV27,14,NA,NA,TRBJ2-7,TGTGCCAGCAGTTATAAAGGCGGGACCTACGAGCAGTACTTC,CASSYKGGTYEQYF
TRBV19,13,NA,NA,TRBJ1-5,TGTGCCAGTGCACAGGACCTACATCAGCCCCAGCATTTT,CASAQDLHQPQHF
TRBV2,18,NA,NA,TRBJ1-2,TGTGCCAGCAGTGAAGACGGAGGTTTGGGGGGTCCGAGGGATGGCTACACCTTC,CASSEDGGLGGPRDGYTF
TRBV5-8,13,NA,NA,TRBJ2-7,TGTGCCAGCAGCATCGGGACAAACTACGAGCAGTACTTC,CASSIGTNYEQYF
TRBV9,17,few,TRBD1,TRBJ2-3,TGTGCCAGCAGCGTAGCCCCTCGGACAGGGGGCACAGATACGCAGTATTTT,CASSVAPRTGGTDTQYF
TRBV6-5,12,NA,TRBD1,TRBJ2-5,TGTGCCAGCAGACCGACAGGGGGGCCCCAGTACTTC,CASRPTGGPQYF
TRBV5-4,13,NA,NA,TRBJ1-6,TGTGCCAGCAGCTTGGGGGAAGATTCACCCCTCCACTTT,CASSLGEDSPLHF
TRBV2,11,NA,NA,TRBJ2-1,TGTGCCAGCAGTGCGACAACTGAGCAGTTCTTC,CASSATTEQFF
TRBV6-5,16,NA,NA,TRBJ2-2,TGTGCCAGCAGTTACTCGTCTTTACTGAACACCGGGGAGCTGTTTTTT,CASSYSSLLNTGELFF
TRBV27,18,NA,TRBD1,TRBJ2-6,TGTGCCAGCGCCACTCCGGGACAGGGGGTCCCCGGGGCCAACGTCCTGACTTTC,CASATPGQGVPGANVLTF